This T cell receptor (beta chain) was found in a study of a mutant IDH1 vaccine in newly diagnosed glioma. Study overall: First vaccine doses came 4-6 weeks after radiotherapy alone, or with temozolomide cycles. The treated group averaged about 41 years old and was about 62% male, around 38% female. Notes on the study in general: In approximately 93% of patients, immune responses induced by the vaccine occurred.

There are a few counts of this clone. As yet, its antigen is unknown. There are 14 residues in the CDR3. The V end was cut by 4 bases, the J end by 2 bases, with 12 bases between. The germline gives CDR1 SGHVS, CDR2 FNYEAQ. Time point in this sample: week 5, during vaccination. Vaccination used 300 ug of mutant IDH1 20-mer peptide per dose, with topical imiquimod. Using immunoSEQ multiplex PCR, the repertoire was profiled, and TCRdb retains in-frame clones only, with some absent. The repertoire has over 30,000 clones, roughly 54% of them found once; the top ten carry 9.5% to 12%. The rearrangement uses TRBV7-6 and TRBJ2-7; TRBD1 or TRBD2 may be the D gene (5 bases each). The specimen was PBMCs, collected from a glioma patient whose treatment included an IDH1 peptide vaccine. The TCR comes from a woman younger than 30 with glioma. The CDR3 DNA is TGTGCCAGCAGCTCCCACCGGGACCCCTACGAGCAGTACTTC. Translated: CASSSHRDPYEQYF.